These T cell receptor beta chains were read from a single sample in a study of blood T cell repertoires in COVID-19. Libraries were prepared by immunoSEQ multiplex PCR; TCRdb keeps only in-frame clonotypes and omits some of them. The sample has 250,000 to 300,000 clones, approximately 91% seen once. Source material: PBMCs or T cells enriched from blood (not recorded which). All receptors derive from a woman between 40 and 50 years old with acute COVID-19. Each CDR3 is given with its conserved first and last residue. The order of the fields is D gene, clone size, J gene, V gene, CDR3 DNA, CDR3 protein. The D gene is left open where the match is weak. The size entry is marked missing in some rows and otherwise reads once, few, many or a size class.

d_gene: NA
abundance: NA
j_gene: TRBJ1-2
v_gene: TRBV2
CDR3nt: TGTGCCAGCAGTGCCTCCGGGAGACTCTATGGCTACACCTTC
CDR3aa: CASSASGRLYGYTF

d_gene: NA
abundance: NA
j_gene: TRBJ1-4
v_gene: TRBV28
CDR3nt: TGTGCCAGCAGTTTTACCGGGACTAATGAAAAACTGTTTTTT
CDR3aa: CASSFTGTNEKLFF

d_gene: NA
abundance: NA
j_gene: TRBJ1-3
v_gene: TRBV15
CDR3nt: TGTGCCACCAGCAGAGAATGGAGCTCTGGAAACACCATATATTTT
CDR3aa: CATSREWSSGNTIYF

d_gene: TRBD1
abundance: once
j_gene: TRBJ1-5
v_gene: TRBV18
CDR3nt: TGTGCCAGCTCACAAGGACAGGGGAGTCAGCCCCAGCATTTT
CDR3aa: CASSQGQGSQPQHF

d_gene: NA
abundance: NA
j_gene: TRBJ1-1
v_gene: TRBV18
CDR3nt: TGTGCCAGCTCACCACGCGATAGGGGCTCAAACACTGAAGCTTTCTTT
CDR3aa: CASSPRDRGSNTEAFF

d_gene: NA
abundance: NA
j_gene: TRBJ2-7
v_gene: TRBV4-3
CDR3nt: TGCGCCAGCAGCCAAGGAACAGGGACCTCCTACGAGCAGTACTTC
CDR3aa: CASSQGTGTSYEQYF

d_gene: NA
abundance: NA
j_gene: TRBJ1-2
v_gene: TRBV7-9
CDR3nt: TGTGCCAGCAGCTTCCAGGGAGGATATGGCTACACCTTC
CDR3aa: CASSFQGGYGYTF

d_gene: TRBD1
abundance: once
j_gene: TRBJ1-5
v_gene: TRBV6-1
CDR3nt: TGTGCCAGCAGTGAAGTCATAGGGACAGGGATGATATATAGCAATCAGCCCCAGCATTTT
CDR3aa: CASSEVIGTGMIYSNQPQHF

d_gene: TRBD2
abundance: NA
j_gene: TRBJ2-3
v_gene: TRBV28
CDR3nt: TGTGCCAGCAGTCCCCACCCCGGCGGGGGAGGCACAGATACGCAGTATTTT
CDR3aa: CASSPHPGGGGTDTQYF

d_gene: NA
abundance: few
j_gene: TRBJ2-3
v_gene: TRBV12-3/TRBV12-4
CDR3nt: TGTGCCAGCAGCTCCGCGGACACAGATACGCAGTATTTT
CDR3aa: CASSSADTDTQYF

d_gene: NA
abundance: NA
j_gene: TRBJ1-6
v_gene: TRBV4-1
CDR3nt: TGCGCCAGCAGCCAACCATTTTGGCGGGGAAGCTCCTATAATTCACCCCTCCACTTT
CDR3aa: CASSQPFWRGSSYNSPLHF

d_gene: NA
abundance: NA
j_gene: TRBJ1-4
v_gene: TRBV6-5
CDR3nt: TGTGCCAGCAGTCAACAGGGTTTGGTGGGTGAAAAACTGTTTTTT
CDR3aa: CASSQQGLVGEKLFF

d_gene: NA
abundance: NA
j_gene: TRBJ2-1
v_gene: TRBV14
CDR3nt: TGTGCCAGCAGCCAAGGGCGGGGCCTTAGGAACAATGAGCAGTTCTTC
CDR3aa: CASSQGRGLRNNEQFF

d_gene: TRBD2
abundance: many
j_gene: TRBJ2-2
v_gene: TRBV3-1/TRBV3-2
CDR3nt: TGTGCCAGCAGTCCTTCGACTAGCGGGAGGTATATTGGCACCGGGGAGCTGTTTTTT
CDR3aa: CASSPSTSGRYIGTGELFF

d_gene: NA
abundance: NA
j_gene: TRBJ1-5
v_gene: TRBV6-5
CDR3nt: TGTGCCAGCACCGAAGGGAGCAATAGCAATCAGCCCCAGCATTTT
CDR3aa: CASTEGSNSNQPQHF

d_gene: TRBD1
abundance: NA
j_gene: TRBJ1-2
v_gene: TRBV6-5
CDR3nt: TGTGCCAGCAGCAACCCTAGGACAGGGAACTATGGCTACACCTTC
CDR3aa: CASSNPRTGNYGYTF